The rows below give T cell receptor beta chains drawn from one sample of a study of T cell changes during pregnancy in multiple sclerosis. Only in-frame clones appear in the TCRdb table, and some are missing; sequencing was by immunoSEQ multiplex PCR. The table has around 80,000 clones, about 92% seen once. This material consisted of peripheral blood, taken before pregnancy. These receptor sequences come from a female donor with multiple sclerosis, enrolled in a pregnancy study. Each CDR3 is given with its conserved first and last residue. Each record gives: V gene, CDR3 length, D gene, clone size, J gene, CDR3 DNA, CDR3 protein. A D gene is named only where the DNA matches it firmly. Not every row has a clone size; where given, it reads once, few, many or a size class.

v_call: TRBV7-2; cdr3_length: 15; d_call: -; clone_size: once; j_call: TRBJ1-1; cdr3_nt: TGTGCCAGCAGCTTAGTGCGGGGTCCGGGGACTGAAGCTTTCTTT; cdr3_aa: CASSLVRGPGTEAFF
v_call: TRBV5-1; cdr3_length: 15; d_call: TRBD1; clone_size: once; j_call: TRBJ2-7; cdr3_nt: TGCGCCAGCAGCTTGGCCGGGACAGCCAACTACGAGCAGTACTTC; cdr3_aa: CASSLAGTANYEQYF
v_call: TRBV11-2; cdr3_length: 14; d_call: -; clone_size: few; j_call: TRBJ2-7; cdr3_nt: TGTGCCAGCAGCTTCGGCGACGGGTCCTACGAGCAGTACTTC; cdr3_aa: CASSFGDGSYEQYF
v_call: TRBV7-2; cdr3_length: 14; d_call: -; clone_size: -; j_call: TRBJ2-7; cdr3_nt: TGTGCCAGCAGCCCCGGACAGGGAGGGTACGAGCAGTACTTC; cdr3_aa: CASSPGQGGYEQYF
v_call: TRBV28; cdr3_length: 16; d_call: -; clone_size: -; j_call: TRBJ1-3; cdr3_nt: TGTGCCAGCAGTTTACTACCAGGGTTGGGTGGAAACACCATATATTTT; cdr3_aa: CASSLLPGLGGNTIYF
v_call: TRBV7-2; cdr3_length: 17; d_call: TRBD2; clone_size: -; j_call: TRBJ2-5; cdr3_nt: TGTGCCAGCAGCTTAGTTGGTACTAGCGGGATTAGGGAGACCCAGTACTTC; cdr3_aa: CASSLVGTSGIRETQYF
v_call: TRBV5-4; cdr3_length: 18; d_call: TRBD2; clone_size: -; j_call: TRBJ2-2; cdr3_nt: TGTGCCAGCAGCTTAGCCCCTAGCGGAACACTAAACACCGGGGAGCTGTTTTTT; cdr3_aa: CASSLAPSGTLNTGELFF
v_call: TRBV7-2; cdr3_length: 13; d_call: -; clone_size: once; j_call: TRBJ1-6; cdr3_nt: TGTGCCAGCAGCTTAGTACAGAATTCACCCCTCCACTTT; cdr3_aa: CASSLVQNSPLHF
v_call: TRBV19; cdr3_length: 19; d_call: -; clone_size: -; j_call: TRBJ2-1; cdr3_nt: TGTGCCAGTAGTCACACCAACTCTCGCGCGGCGAATTCCTACAATGAGCAGTTCTTC; cdr3_aa: CASSHTNSRAANSYNEQFF
v_call: TRBV27; cdr3_length: 15; d_call: TRBD1; clone_size: -; j_call: TRBJ1-2; cdr3_nt: TGTGCCAGCAGTTTCAGGACAGGGGACAACTATGGCTACACCTTC; cdr3_aa: CASSFRTGDNYGYTF
v_call: TRBV5-1; cdr3_length: 15; d_call: -; clone_size: once; j_call: TRBJ1-1; cdr3_nt: TGCGCCAGCAGCACCACGGGGGGGCTTTGGACTGAAGCTTTCTTT; cdr3_aa: CASSTTGGLWTEAFF
v_call: TRBV19; cdr3_length: 15; d_call: -; clone_size: -; j_call: TRBJ1-4; cdr3_nt: TGTGCCAGTAGTCACTACAGGGCAACTAATGAAAAACTGTTTTTT; cdr3_aa: CASSHYRATNEKLFF
v_call: TRBV19; cdr3_length: 15; d_call: TRBD2; clone_size: -; j_call: TRBJ2-1; cdr3_nt: TGTGCCAGTAGCATACTAGCGGGACGATACAATGAGCAGTTCTTC; cdr3_aa: CASSILAGRYNEQFF
v_call: TRBV5-4; cdr3_length: 19; d_call: TRBD2; clone_size: -; j_call: TRBJ2-5; cdr3_nt: TGTGCCAGCAGCTCAATAAGTGGGACTAGCGGGAGGGCGGGGGAGACCCAGTACTTC; cdr3_aa: CASSSISGTSGRAGETQYF
v_call: TRBV29-1; cdr3_length: 14; d_call: -; clone_size: -; j_call: TRBJ2-7; cdr3_nt: TGCAGCGTTTTACTTGAGTCCCCCGAGTACGAGCAGTACTTC; cdr3_aa: CSVLLESPEYEQYF
v_call: TRBV11-3; cdr3_length: 16; d_call: TRBD2; clone_size: once; j_call: TRBJ2-1; cdr3_nt: TGTGCCAGCAGCATTAGTAGCGGGAGGGCCTACAATGAGCAGTTCTTC; cdr3_aa: CASSISSGRAYNEQFF
v_call: TRBV4-3; cdr3_length: 16; d_call: -; clone_size: -; j_call: TRBJ1-1; cdr3_nt: TGCGCCAGCAGCCAAGATGGTATCCGGGAAGGGACTGAAGCTTTCTTT; cdr3_aa: CASSQDGIREGTEAFF